This TCR beta chain was captured in a study of blood T cell repertoires in COVID-19. Study details: Samples came from the United States, Italy and Spain, spanning acute and convalescent COVID-19.

This CDR3 region has 13 residues. CDR1 and CDR2 (germline): KGHSH, LQKENI. The V end lost 6 bases, the J end lost 2 bases, and 11 bases lay between the germline ends. This clone appeared a single time. The data were produced by immunoSEQ multiplex PCR, yet TCRdb's version contains in-frame clones alone and is incomplete. Of about 210,000 clones listed, around 80% are singletons. This clonotype originated in a woman aged 40 to 49 with acute or convalescent COVID-19. Material for sequencing was peripheral blood. The gene calls are TRBV18 and TRBJ2-7; D possibly corresponds to TRBD1 (6 bases). CDR3 amino acids: CASSTGQTYEQYF. The CDR3, as DNA: TGTGCCAGCTCTACGGGACAAACCTACGAGCAGTACTTC.